The rows below give T cell receptor beta chains drawn from one sample of a study of neurological immune-mediated disorders. A single record per CDR3 protein comes from TCRdb applying MiXCR to the 5' RACE reads. The sample has some 15,000 distinct CDR3 sequences, under 8% seen once. The specimen sequenced was CD8+ T cells from blood. These receptors originate from a woman aged 40 to 50 in good health. CDR3s include the opening cysteine and the closing phenylalanine or tryptophan. The D gene is left open where the match is weak. Expanded clones get a size class; other rows say once, few or many, or leave the size out.

TGCGCCAGCAGTGAGACCGGGACTAGCGGCCACGAGCAGTACTTC,CASSETGTSGHEQYF,TRBD2,TRBV10-2,many,TRBJ2-7
TGTGCCAGCAGCGTTGGCGGGGGACGGCAGCCCCAGCATTTT,CASSVGGGRQPQHF,-,TRBV9,many,TRBJ1-5
TGTGCCATCAGGGGACAGGGGTTAGAGACCCAGTACTTC,CAIRGQGLETQYF,TRBD1,TRBV10-3,many,TRBJ2-5
TGTGCCAGTACGGTTGGAACAGGGGGCACTGAAGCTTTCTTT,CASTVGTGGTEAFF,TRBD1,TRBV19,-,TRBJ1-1
TGTGCCAGCACCTCTGGGGCGGGAGGGCCGGGGGATACGCAGTATTTT,CASTSGAGGPGDTQYF,TRBD2,TRBV12-3/TRBV12-4,many,TRBJ2-3
TGTGCCACCAGCAGAGACAGAGCGACAGGGGGCTATGGCTACACCTTC,CATSRDRATGGYGYTF,TRBD1,TRBV15,many,TRBJ1-2
TGTGCCAGCAACCGTCCGGCGGGACAGCGTCTCGATGAGCAGTTCTTC,CASNRPAGQRLDEQFF,-,TRBV7-9,many,TRBJ2-1
TGCAGTGCTCGTAACCCGGGACAGGAGTACGAGCAGTACTTC,CSARNPGQEYEQYF,TRBD1,TRBV20-1,medium-sized,TRBJ2-7
TGTGCCATCAGTCCCTCAGGGTCAGGGCTGAACACTGAAGCTTTCTTT,CAISPSGSGLNTEAFF,-,TRBV10-3,many,TRBJ1-1
TGTGCCAGCAGTTTCGGGACAGGATTCTCTGGGGCCAACGTCCTGACTTTC,CASSFGTGFSGANVLTF,TRBD1,TRBV27,many,TRBJ2-6
TGTGCCAGCAGTTCCCCCCGACTAGCGGGAAGCACAGATACGCAGTATTTT,CASSSPRLAGSTDTQYF,TRBD2,TRBV27,many,TRBJ2-3
TGCAGTGCTAGTCGGACAGGGGATGGTGAAAAACTGTTTTTT,CSASRTGDGEKLFF,TRBD1,TRBV20-1,many,TRBJ1-4
TGTGCCAGCAGTCCGACAATGAACACTGAAGCTTTCTTT,CASSPTMNTEAFF,-,TRBV27,many,TRBJ1-1
TGCAGTGCTAGAGAGGGGGGGGTCTACAATGAGCAGTTCTTC,CSAREGGVYNEQFF,TRBD2,TRBV20-1,many,TRBJ2-1
TGTGCCAGCAGTTACTCCCCGGACGGGAGGGAAGCTTTCTTT,CASSYSPDGREAFF,-,TRBV6-5,many,TRBJ1-1
TGTGCCAGCAGTTTCGAGCAGGGCCCAGATACGCAGTATTTT,CASSFEQGPDTQYF,-,TRBV28,many,TRBJ2-3
TGCGCCAGCAGCCAAGATCGAGGCCCCTACAATGAGCAGTTCTTC,CASSQDRGPYNEQFF,-,TRBV4-1,many,TRBJ2-1
TGTGCCAGCAGCGTAGATTCGGGACAGGGGACCACAGATACGCAGTATTTT,CASSVDSGQGTTDTQYF,TRBD1,TRBV9,many,TRBJ2-3
TGTGCCAGCAGTTTGATTAGTCAGGGGGAACGTACTGAAGCTTTCTTT,CASSLISQGERTEAFF,TRBD1,TRBV13,many,TRBJ1-1
TGTGCCAGCAGCTCGACCGGGACAGGAGCTCAGCCCCAGCATTTT,CASSSTGTGAQPQHF,TRBD1,TRBV5-6,few,TRBJ1-5
TGTGCCAACAGCTCCGGGACTAGCGGGGGTTCCGAGCAGTACTTC,CANSSGTSGGSEQYF,TRBD2,TRBV27,few,TRBJ2-7
TGTGCCAGCGGAGAAAGGGGGGCAGAGACCCAGTACTTC,CASGERGAETQYF,-,TRBV5-5,many,TRBJ2-5
TGTGCCAGCAGCTTAAGGGGTGGCCCCTACAATGAGCAGTTCTTC,CASSLRGGPYNEQFF,-,TRBV7-3,large,TRBJ2-1
TGCGCCAGCAGTACAGCTAGCCGCTCCTACGAGCAGTACTTC,CASSTASRSYEQYF,-,TRBV4-1,many,TRBJ2-7
TGCGCCAGCAGCCAAGTCCCGGCTAGCAGCACAGATACGCAGTATTTT,CASSQVPASSTDTQYF,-,TRBV4-1,many,TRBJ2-3
TGCGCCAGCAGGCCCGGGACAGGGAACCAGCCCCAGCATTTT,CASRPGTGNQPQHF,TRBD1,TRBV5-1,many,TRBJ1-5
TGTGCCAGCAGTTTCCGGGGGCCCTTTGAGCAGTACTTC,CASSFRGPFEQYF,-,TRBV27,many,TRBJ2-7
TGTGCCAGCAGTTACCAAGAGACCCAGTACTTC,CASSYQETQYF,-,TRBV27,many,TRBJ2-5
TGTGCCAGCAGTGGAGGGAGCCATGGCTACACCTTC,CASSGGSHGYTF,-,TRBV25-1,many,TRBJ1-2
TGTGCCAGCAGCTTAGGACCAGGGGACTCTGGAAACACCATATATTTT,CASSLGPGDSGNTIYF,-,TRBV11-3,few,TRBJ1-3
TGCGCCAGCAGCCAATCCTACAATGAGCAGTTCTTC,CASSQSYNEQFF,-,TRBV4-1,many,TRBJ2-1
TGTGCCAGCAGCCAAGGCAGGGAGATTGAGGAGCAGTACTTC,CASSQGREIEEQYF,-,TRBV14,many,TRBJ2-7
TGCAGTGCGGAAGAGGACAAAAGCTCCTACGAGCAGTACTTC,CSAEEDKSSYEQYF,-,TRBV20-1,many,TRBJ2-7
TGTGCCAGCAGTGAAGCCCCGGCTAGGGACTACGAGCAGTACTTC,CASSEAPARDYEQYF,-,TRBV6-1,many,TRBJ2-7
TGCAGCGCATGGGGGGGCCCCTACGAGCAGTACTTC,CSAWGGPYEQYF,-,TRBV29-1,many,TRBJ2-7
TGTGCCAGCAGCCAAGAATGGTCAGAAGCTTTCTTT,CASSQEWSEAFF,-,TRBV3-1,many,TRBJ1-1
TGTGCCAGCAGTGAATCGGGGAGGTGGAGATACGAGCAGTACTTC,CASSESGRWRYEQYF,-,TRBV2,many,TRBJ2-7
TGTGCCTCAACACCTGATATTCCCTATGGCTACACCTTC,CASTPDIPYGYTF,-,TRBV30,many,TRBJ1-2
TGTGCCAGCAGTTTGCTTCGCGATACGCAGTATTTT,CASSLLRDTQYF,-,TRBV12-3/TRBV12-4,medium-sized,TRBJ2-3
TGTGCCAGCAGCCGCTTCCCCTCATACGAGGAGTACTTC,CASSRFPSYEEYF,-,TRBV13,-,TRBJ2-7
TGCAGTGGAGTGCCTCAGGGGGGAGAAGAGTGGGACGAGCAGTACTTC,CSGVPQGGEEWDEQYF,-,TRBV20-1,many,TRBJ2-7
TGCGCCAGCAGCCCCGGGACGGGTGGGCCAGATACGCAGTATTTT,CASSPGTGGPDTQYF,-,TRBV4-1,many,TRBJ2-3
TGCGCCAGCAGGGAGGGAAAGCAAATCTATGGCTACACCTTC,CASREGKQIYGYTF,-,TRBV5-1,many,TRBJ1-2
TGCAGTGCTTCGCCTGACACCTACGAGCAGTACTTC,CSASPDTYEQYF,-,TRBV20-1,many,TRBJ2-7
TGTGCCAGCAGCTTAGTATGGGCGGAGCTGTTTTTT,CASSLVWAELFF,-,TRBV7-6,many,TRBJ2-2